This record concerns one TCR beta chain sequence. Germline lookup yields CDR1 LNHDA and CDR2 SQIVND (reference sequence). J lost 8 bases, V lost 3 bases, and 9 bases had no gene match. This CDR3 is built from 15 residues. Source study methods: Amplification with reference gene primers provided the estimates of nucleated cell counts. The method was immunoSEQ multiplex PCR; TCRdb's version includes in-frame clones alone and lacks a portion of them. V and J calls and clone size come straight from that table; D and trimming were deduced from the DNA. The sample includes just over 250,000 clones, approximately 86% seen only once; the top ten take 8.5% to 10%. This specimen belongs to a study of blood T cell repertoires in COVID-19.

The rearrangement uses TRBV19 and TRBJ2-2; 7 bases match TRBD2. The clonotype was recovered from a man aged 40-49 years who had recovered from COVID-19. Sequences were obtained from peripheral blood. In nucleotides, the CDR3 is TGTGCCAGTAGTATTAGGGGCGGGGGTGAGGGGGAGCTGTTTTTT. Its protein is CASSIRGGGEGELFF.